The next 25 T cell receptor beta chains were all read from a single sample in a study of post-analysis software for immune sequencing data. Study-wide findings and caveats: Patients showed TRBV5-6, TRBV5-1 and TRBV20-1 among about five TRBV segments more frequent than in controls.

Libraries were made from TCR beta cDNA, and they carried unique molecular identifiers. TCRdb analysed the PCR reads with MiXCR anew, one entry per CDR3 protein. This sample has fewer than 700,000 distinct CDR3 sequences, with 40% to 50% found just once. These TCRs are of unknown antigen specificity. Sequenced input: blood. Receptors originate from a girl between 5 and 17 years old with multiple sclerosis.

V gene TRBV5-1 combines with J gene TRBJ2-4; TRBD2 might be the D (5 bases). The V and J ends lost 0 bases and 6 bases respectively, with 10 bases between them. CDR3 length: 14 amino acids. CDR1 is SGHRS, CDR2 YFSETQ, per germline. For the CDR3, the DNA is TGCGCCAGCAGCTTGGAGGGAGTGGTAAACATTCAGTACTTC. This gives the protein CASSLEGVVNIQYF.

The chain couples TRBV5-1 to TRBJ2-3, with D uncertain. The CDR3 covers 14 residues. Germline loops: CDR1 SGHRS, CDR2 YFSETQ. Trimming pared 3 bases from V and 3 bases from J, leaving 11 bases between. The DNA of the CDR3 is TGCGCCAGCAGCTCCCCCCCCGGGACAGATACGCAGTATTTT. It specifies CASSSPPGTDTQYF.

In DNA form, the CDR3 reads TGTGCCAGCAGCTTGGGGGCAGCCCGAGGGCCCCTCCACTTT. Protein product: CASSLGAARGPLHF. The chain links TRBV5-5 to TRBJ1-6; the D is unclear. The ends were cut back, 0 bases at V and 13 bases at J, with 14 bases in the middle. This CDR3 spans 14 amino acids. Germline CDR1 SGHKS, CDR2 YYEKEE (reference sequence).

The rearrangement uses TRBV7-6 and TRBJ1-1, with a possible D match to TRBD1 (6 bases). The ends were cut back, 4 bases at V and 4 bases at J, with 10 bases in the middle. The CDR3 contains 13 residues. Per the germline V gene, CDR1 is SGHVS and CDR2 is FNYEAQ. This CDR3 is CASSSNRVTEAFF. CDR3 coding DNA: TGTGCCAGCAGCTCGAACAGGGTCACTGAAGCTTTCTTT.

The V call is TRBV10-3, the J call TRBJ2-1, with 8 bases lining up with TRBD1. Germline values: CDR1 ENHRY, CDR2 SYGVKD. V trimming: 7 bases; J trimming: 10 bases; junction bases outside the gene matches: 9. This CDR3 is 13 amino acids long. The CDR3: CAITGGAGSEQFF. The CDR3, as DNA: TGTGCCATCACAGGGGGCGCGGGGTCAGAGCAGTTCTTC.

This clonotype came up a few times. This chain connects TRBV29-1 to TRBJ2-4; D possibly uses TRBD1 or TRBD2 (7 bases each). The V gene lost 6 bases and the J gene lost 13 bases, with 19 bases spanning the gap. Per the germline V gene, CDR1 is SQVTM and CDR2 is ANQGSEA. CDR3 length equals 12 residues. CDR3 DNA sequence: TGCAGCGTGGAAAACAGGGGAGGGGAGCAGTACTTC. It codes for CSVENRGGEQYF.

The V and J genes are TRBV5-1 and TRBJ1-3, with 9 bases fitting TRBD1. CDR3 size: 19 residues. V lost 2 bases, J lost 0 bases, and 12 bases stayed unmatched. Germline V lookup: CDR1 SGHRS, CDR2 YFSETQ. CDR3 sequence: CASSFSSGTGPLSGNTIYF. CDR3 in DNA: TGCGCCAGCAGCTTTTCCTCCGGGACAGGGCCTCTCTCTGGAAACACCATATATTTT.

The rearrangement links TRBV12-3 or TRBV12-4 to TRBJ2-3, with 7 bases aligning to TRBD2. J gave up 2 bases and V 8 bases, and 4 bases lay outside the gene matches. The CDR3 length is 13 residues. This chain's CDR3 is CASSGGTTDTQYF. CDR3 nucleotide sequence: TGTGCCAGCTCGGGGGGTACCACAGATACGCAGTATTTT.

This sequence joins TRBV12-3 or TRBV12-4 and TRBJ2-3, with D maybe TRBD2 (6 bases). The V gene lost 5 bases and the J gene lost 3 bases, with 12 bases spanning the gap. CDR3 length: 14 residues. In DNA form, the CDR3 reads TGTGCCAGCAGTCCCTGGGAGGCGACAGATACGCAGTATTTT. This translates into CASSPWEATDTQYF.

The chain recombines TRBV6-6 with TRBJ2-1; 11 nucleotides agree with TRBD1. CDR3 length: 17 amino acids. CDR1 is MNHNY, CDR2 SVGAGI, per germline (reference sequence). V lost 6 bases, J lost 9 bases, and 16 bases stayed unmatched. The CDR3 bases are TGTGCCAGCAGCTCACATGCCCCGGGACAGGGGGTTGTTGAGCAGTTCTTC. Translation: CASSSHAPGQGVVEQFF.

V and J are TRBV30 and TRBJ2-1; D might be TRBD1 or TRBD2, each matching 5 bases. V was trimmed by 8 bases and J by 2 bases, leaving 10 bases between them. The CDR3 is 12 residues long. Looked up from germline, CDR1 is GTSNPN and CDR2 is SVGIG (reference sequence). The CDR3 region is CAQEGPYNEQFF. CDR3 DNA sequence: TGTGCCCAAGAGGGGCCCTACAATGAGCAGTTCTTC.

This clonotype was counted between two and nine times. This chain uses TRBV29-1 with TRBJ2-1; TRBD2 matches 12 bases. V trimming: 7 bases; J trimming: 4 bases; junction bases outside the gene matches: 5. The CDR3 extends over 14 amino acids. Germline lookup yields CDR1 SQVTM and CDR2 ANQGSEA. CDR3 protein: CSGGLAGPYNEQFF. In nucleotides, the CDR3 is TGCAGCGGTGGACTAGCGGGACCTTACAATGAGCAGTTCTTC.

This clonotype has just a few counts. The CDR3 reads CSARQGITDEQYF. The CDR3 DNA reads as TGCAGCGCCCGACAGGGTATCACGGACGAGCAGTACTTC. The chain recombines TRBV29-1 with TRBJ2-7, with TRBD1 identical over 7 bases. V shed 7 bases, J shed 5 bases, and the junction held 11 bases outside the gene matches. This CDR3 spans 13 amino acids. Germline-derived CDR1 and CDR2 are SQVTM and ANQGSEA.

V is TRBV6-4 and J is TRBJ2-3; tentatively, D is TRBD1 (5 bases). V was clipped by 0 bases and J by 1 base, with 11 bases between them. The CDR3 is 16 amino acids. CDR1 and CDR2 (germline): MRHNA, SNTAGT. This CDR3 is CASSDSAGFGTDTQYF. In DNA, the CDR3 is TGTGCCAGCAGTGACTCGGCAGGGTTTGGCACAGATACGCAGTATTTT.

The chain recombines TRBV7-8 with TRBJ2-7; D tentatively reads TRBD1 or TRBD2 (6 bases each). Trimming pared 3 bases from V and 2 bases from J, leaving 11 bases between. This CDR3 has 14 amino acids. Germline V gene lookup returns CDR1 SGHVS and CDR2 FQNEAQ. The DNA of the CDR3 is TGTGCCAGCAGCTTGAGGGGGGAAACCTACGAGCAGTACTTC. This translates into CASSLRGETYEQYF.

The chain couples TRBV10-3 to TRBJ2-3, with TRBD2 matching over 7 bases. This CDR3 has 15 residues. Trimming at V came to 3 bases and at J to 2 bases, leaving 5 bases not matched to a gene. Germline loops: CDR1 ENHRY, CDR2 SYGVKD. CDR3 sequence (DNA): TGTGCCATCAGTGAACGAAGCGGGGCCACAGATACGCAGTATTTT. It codes for CAISERSGATDTQYF.

In its sample, this clonotype was seen a few times. The chain is built from TRBV18 and TRBJ1-2; unclear D gene. The CDR3 sequence is 15 residues long. V was trimmed by 3 bases and J by 0 bases, leaving 11 bases between them. Per germline, CDR1 KGHSH and CDR2 LQKENI. The CDR3 DNA sequence: TGTGCCAGCTCACCCCTGGACTCACCTAACTATGGCTACACCTTC. As protein: CASSPLDSPNYGYTF.

This chain uses TRBV12-3 or TRBV12-4 with TRBJ2-4, with a weak D call TRBD1 (5 bases). Trimming cost V 4 bases and J 13 bases, with 11 bases left between them. The CDR3 sequence is 11 residues long. The CDR3 protein is CASSSMRQQYF. DNA of the CDR3: TGTGCCAGCAGTTCTATGCGACAGCAGTACTTC.

About this clonotype: Compared with germline, one end of the junction differs, possibly owing to a read error. The DNA of the CDR3 is TGTGCCAGCAGCACCCACCGGGGACAGCTACGCTCTGGGACCAACGTCCTGACTTTC. This codes for CASSTHRGQLRSGTNVLTF. V is TRBV7-6 and J is TRBJ2-6; 7 bases match TRBD1. Germline V gene lookup returns CDR1 SGHVS and CDR2 FNYEAQ. This CDR3 region has 19 residues.

The genes are TRBV28 and TRBJ2-4; D could derive from TRBD1 or TRBD2 (5 bases each). Germline assignment: CDR1 MDHEN and CDR2 SYDVKM. V lost 1 base, J lost 6 bases, and 16 bases lay in between. This CDR3 spans 16 amino acids. CDR3 residues: CASSLSPEGSGNIQYF. Written as DNA, the CDR3 is TGTGCCAGCAGTTTATCGCCAGAGGGGTCAGGAAACATTCAGTACTTC.

This chain joins TRBV20-1 and TRBJ2-1, with D tentatively TRBD2 (6 bases). Germline V gene lookup returns CDR1 DFQATT and CDR2 SNEGSKA (reference sequence). The CDR3 is made up of 13 amino acids. Deletions cut 7 bases from V and 6 bases from J, with 16 bases between. DNA for the CDR3: TGCAGTGTACCGGGACTCACGGGCAATGAGCAGTTCTTC. It translates to CSVPGLTGNEQFF.

This clonotype showed up just a few times. V and J are TRBV7-9 and TRBJ2-5, with TRBD1 identical over 7 bases. This CDR3 spans 16 amino acids. J gave up 2 bases and V 4 bases, and 10 bases lay outside the gene matches. Germline CDR1 SEHNR, CDR2 FQNEAQ (reference sequence). This CDR3 reads CASSSTRQGGQETQYF. The DNA of the CDR3 is TGTGCCAGCAGCTCAACTAGACAGGGCGGTCAAGAGACCCAGTACTTC.

The V and J genes are TRBV12-3 or TRBV12-4 and TRBJ2-5; tentative D call: TRBD2 (5 bases). The DNA end is a closer match to TRBJ2-7, so the J assignment may be wrong. The CDR3 extends over 13 amino acids. The CDR3 loop reads CASTIGAGDEQYF. The CDR3 bases are TGTGCCAGCACTATAGGTGCGGGTGACGAGCAGTACTTC.

CDR3 sequence reads: CASTLRAGSANYGYTF. CDR3 DNA: TGTGCCAGCACCCTACGGGCAGGGTCGGCTAACTATGGCTACACCTTC. The chain employs TRBV27 and TRBJ1-2, with D possibly matching TRBD1 (5 bases). V gave up 7 bases and J gave up 0 bases, with 18 bases separating them. CDR1 MNHEY and CDR2 SMNVEV come from the germline V gene (reference sequence). The CDR3 has 16 residues.

In nucleotides, the CDR3 is TGTGCCAGCAGCTTAAGGAGTGAAAAACTGTTTTTT. Protein: CASSLRSEKLFF. The chain employs TRBV7-9 and TRBJ1-4, with no clear D. Trimming took 2 bases from V and 7 from J, leaving 5 bases between them. The CDR3 has 12 residues. Germline assignment: CDR1 SEHNR and CDR2 FQNEAQ (reference sequence).